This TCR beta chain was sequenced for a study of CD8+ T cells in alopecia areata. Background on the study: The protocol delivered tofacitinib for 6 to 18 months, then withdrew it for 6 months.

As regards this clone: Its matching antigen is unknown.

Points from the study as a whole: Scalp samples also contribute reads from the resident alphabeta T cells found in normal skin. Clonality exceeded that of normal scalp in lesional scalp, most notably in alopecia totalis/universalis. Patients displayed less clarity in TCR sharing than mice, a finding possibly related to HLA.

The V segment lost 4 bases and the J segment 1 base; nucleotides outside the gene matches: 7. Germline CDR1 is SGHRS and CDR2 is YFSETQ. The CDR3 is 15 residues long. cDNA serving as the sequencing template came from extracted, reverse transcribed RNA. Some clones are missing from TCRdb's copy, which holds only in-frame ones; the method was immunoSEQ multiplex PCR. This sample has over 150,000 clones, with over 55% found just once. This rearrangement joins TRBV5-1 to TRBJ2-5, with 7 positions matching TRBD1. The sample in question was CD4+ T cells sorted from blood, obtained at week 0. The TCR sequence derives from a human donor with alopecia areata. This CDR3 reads CASSPDGQAQETQYF. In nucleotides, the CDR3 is TGCGCCAGCAGCCCAGATGGACAGGCCCAAGAGACCCAGTACTTC.